Presented here are 15 T cell receptor beta chains from one specimen sequenced in a study of chemoradiotherapy in HPV16-positive cancers. The assay was immunoSEQ multiplex PCR, and TCRdb's table has in-frame clones only and misses some. The sample has under 7,000 clones; more than 70% are singletons. The sample here was taken from a patient who underwent chemoradiotherapy. The receptors derive from a human donor with HPV-associated anogenital cancer.

The chain has TRBV7-9 and TRBJ1-2; weak D call: TRBD1 (6 bases). Germline V CDR1 and CDR2: SEHNR, FQNEAQ (reference sequence). The germline V and J ends were trimmed by 1 base and 10 bases, with 10 bases remaining between them. The CDR3 sequence is 12 residues long. This chain's CDR3 is CASSLEQGFYTF. DNA of the CDR3: TGTGCCAGCAGCTTAGAGCAGGGGTTCTACACCTTC.

The CDR3 sequence is CASSLKGAGITEAFF. The CDR3 bases are TGTGCCAGCAGCTTAAAGGGGGCCGGAATCACTGAAGCTTTCTTT. The chain has TRBV7-6 and TRBJ1-1, with 7 bases matching TRBD1. The trim removed 2 bases at V and 4 bases at J, leaving 7 bases unmatched. From germline, CDR1 is SGHVS and CDR2 FNYEAQ. The CDR3 consists of 15 residues.

This chain connects TRBV5-1 to TRBJ2-2, with 7 bases that match TRBD1. Per the germline V gene, CDR1 is SGHRS and CDR2 is YFSETQ. V trimming: 1 base; J trimming: 2 bases; junction bases outside the gene matches: 2. This CDR3 region has 15 residues. CDR3 DNA sequence: TGCGCCAGCAGCTTGACAGGGGTCAACACCGGGGAGCTGTTTTTT. Its protein is CASSLTGVNTGELFF.

This clone was observed a handful of times. The chain has TRBV7-8 and TRBJ1-1; no firm D call. The ends were cut back, 2 bases at V and 9 bases at J, with 10 bases in the middle. From germline, CDR1 is SGHVS and CDR2 FQNEAQ. The CDR3 runs to 12 residues. The CDR3 bases are TGTGCCAGCAGCTTAAACCGGGAGAAAGCTTTCTTT. As protein: CASSLNREKAFF.

V usage is TRBV27 and J usage is TRBJ1-2; D may be TRBD1 (5 bases). The CDR3 totals 18 residues. Looked up from germline, CDR1 is MNHEY and CDR2 is SMNVEV (reference sequence). The V end lost 2 bases, the J end lost 2 bases, and 21 bases lay between the germline ends. The CDR3 sequence is CASSLNRGSVLLNYGYTF. CDR3 nucleotides: TGTGCCAGCAGTTTAAACCGGGGGTCAGTCCTGTTAAACTATGGCTACACCTTC.

V is TRBV7-3 and J is TRBJ2-1; 9 bases match TRBD2. Germline V CDR1 and CDR2: SGHTA, FQGTGA. V lost 3 bases and J lost 7; bases outside the gene matches: 4. CDR3 length: 14 residues. The CDR3 spells CASSFTTSGNEQFF. The CDR3 DNA reads as TGTGCCAGCAGCTTCACGACTAGCGGTAATGAGCAGTTCTTC.

This rearrangement joins TRBV5-5 to TRBJ2-1; TRBD1 aligns across 9 bases. Germline V gives CDR1 SGHKS, CDR2 YYEKEE (reference sequence). Losses at the gene ends were 4 bases for V and 4 bases for J; bases not matched to a gene: 3. The CDR3 runs 14 residues. In nucleotides, the CDR3 is TGTGCCAGCAGCCAACAGGGGGCGTACAATGAGCAGTTCTTC. This translates into CASSQQGAYNEQFF.

Concerning this clone itself: Because the CDR3's place on the DNA is in doubt, the DNA is left out and the CDR3 is given as listed by TCRdb. V is TRBV28 and J is TRBJ2-7; TRBD1 is the table's D call and was not checked against the DNA. The length of the CDR3 is 13 amino acids, counting both ends. Per germline, CDR1 MDHEN and CDR2 SYDVKM. CDR3: CASSTSDRAEQYF.

The sample holds one count of this clone. This sequence joins TRBV7-2 and TRBJ1-5; D not certain. The CDR3 totals 12 residues. Trimming left V 1 base short and J 7 bases short, with 5 bases between. CDR1 and CDR2 (germline): SGHTA, FQGNSA. CDR3 loop: CASSLVGQPQHF. Here the CDR3 DNA reads TGTGCCAGCAGCTTAGTAGGGCAGCCCCAGCATTTT.

This clone was observed a few times. The CDR3 sequence is CASRRTTPTNEKLFF. In DNA form, the CDR3 reads TGTGCCAGTAGGAGGACAACCCCGACTAATGAAAAACTGTTTTTT. V and J are TRBV19 and TRBJ1-4, with D possibly TRBD1 on 5 matching bases. The CDR3 spans 15 residues. The V gene lost 6 bases and the J gene lost 2 bases, with 13 bases spanning the gap. In germline, CDR1 is LNHDA, CDR2 SQIVND (reference sequence). Based on the CDR3 plus reference TRBV19 and TRBJ1-4, the full variable domain is DGGITQSPKYLFRKEGQNVTLSCEQNLNHDAMYWYRQDPGQGLRLIYYSQIVNDFQKGDIAEGYSVSREKKESFPLTVTSAQKNPTAFYLCASRRTTPTNEKLFFGSGTQLSVL.

This chain uses TRBV6-5 with TRBJ2-3, with a possible D match to TRBD2 (7 bases). This CDR3 has 15 residues. Looked up from germline, CDR1 is MNHEY and CDR2 is SVGAGI. Deletions cut 6 bases from V and 6 bases from J, with 19 bases between. CDR3 sequence (DNA): TGTGCCAGCAGGTCGGGGGGCAGGGGACTGGATACGCAGTATTTT. Residues: CASRSGGRGLDTQYF.

The chain employs TRBV7-9 and TRBJ1-5, with no clear D. This CDR3 comprises 12 residues. Germline lookup yields CDR1 SEHNR and CDR2 FQNEAQ (reference sequence). Deletions cut 2 bases from V and 6 bases from J, with 5 bases between. The CDR3 DNA is TGTGCCAGCAGCTTACCAGGTCAGCCCCAGCATTTT. This gives the protein CASSLPGQPQHF.

The chain carries TRBV13 and TRBJ2-1; TRBD2 matches 9 bases. The CDR3 sequence is 16 residues long. From germline, CDR1 is PRHDT and CDR2 FYEKMQ (reference sequence). Germline trimming cut 5 bases from V and 9 bases from J; bases unmatched to any gene: 14. The CDR3 DNA reads as TGTGCCAGCAGCCGAGTGAGCCGCGGGGGGGCCGGTGAGCAGTTCTTC. Its translation: CASSRVSRGGAGEQFF.

The chain recombines TRBV19 with TRBJ1-1; D not resolved. CDR1 is LNHDA and CDR2 is SQIVND in the germline V gene (reference sequence). Trimming shortened V by 5 bases and J by 1 base, and 23 bases separated the two germline ends. The CDR3 is 18 residues long. The CDR3 spells CASSPHLPAPDKNTEAFF. In DNA form, the CDR3 reads TGTGCCAGTAGTCCCCACCTCCCGGCCCCCGACAAGAACACTGAAGCTTTCTTT.

The chain employs TRBV14 and TRBJ2-3; TRBD1 is a possible D gene (5 bases). The germline gives CDR1 SGHDN, CDR2 FVKESK. The CDR3 has 17 residues. The V gene lost 0 bases and the J gene lost 2 bases, with 15 bases spanning the gap. In DNA, the CDR3 is TGTGCCAGCAGCCAAGATAATCTGGGGCTAAACACAGATACGCAGTATTTT. Its translation is CASSQDNLGLNTDTQYF.